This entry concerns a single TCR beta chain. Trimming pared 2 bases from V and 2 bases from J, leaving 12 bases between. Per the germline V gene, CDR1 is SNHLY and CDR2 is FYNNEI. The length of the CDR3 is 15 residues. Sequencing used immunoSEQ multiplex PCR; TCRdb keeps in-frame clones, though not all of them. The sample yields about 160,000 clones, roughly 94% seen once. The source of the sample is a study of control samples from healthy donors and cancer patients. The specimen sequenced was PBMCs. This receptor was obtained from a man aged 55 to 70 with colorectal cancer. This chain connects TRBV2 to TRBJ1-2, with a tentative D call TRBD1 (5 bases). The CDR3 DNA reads TGTGCCAGCAGTGAACGGGGACGACCCAACTATGGCTACACCTTC. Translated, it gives CASSERGRPNYGYTF.